These 19 T cell receptor beta chains were all obtained from the same sample, sequenced in a study of beta chain features in type 1 diabetes. What was sequenced were expressed TCRB transcripts, since all of the isolated RNA had been reverse transcribed. TCRdb keeps only in-frame clones here, not all; method: immunoSEQ multiplex PCR. The sample has some 150,000 clones, less than 8.5% seen once; the top ten hold around 1.3%. Sequences were obtained from central memory CD4+ T cells from blood. The receptors derive from a woman aged 30 to 39 in good health.

The V call is TRBV28, the J call TRBJ1-1, with 10 nucleotides matching TRBD1. The V segment lost 7 bases and the J segment 2 bases; nucleotides outside the gene matches: 4. Germline V gene sequence: CDR1 MDHEN, CDR2 SYDVKM. The CDR3 length is 14 residues. The CDR3 is CASIGTGDNTEAFF. The CDR3 nucleotides read TGTGCCAGCATCGGGACAGGGGACAACACTGAAGCTTTCTTT.

This clone turned up a few times. This sequence joins TRBV5-1 and TRBJ2-1; D call uncertain. Germline V gene sequence: CDR1 SGHRS, CDR2 YFSETQ. CDR3 length equals 15 residues. The germline V and J ends were trimmed by 0 bases and 9 bases, with 16 bases remaining between them. The CDR3 coding sequence is TGCGCCAGCAGCTTGGTAGCTACCTACGGGTCTGAGCAGTTCTTC. Encoded protein: CASSLVATYGSEQFF.

V usage is TRBV14 and J usage is TRBJ2-3; 13 positions agree with TRBD2. This CDR3 spans 19 amino acids. Germline assignment: CDR1 SGHDN and CDR2 FVKESK. V dropped 5 bases and J dropped 0; count of bases not matched to a gene: 11. Here the CDR3 reads CASSKRRTSGSSSTDTQYF. The CDR3 region has the DNA TGTGCCAGCAGCAAACGACGGACTAGCGGGAGTTCTAGCACAGATACGCAGTATTTT. The whole variable domain, filled in from reference TRBV14 and TRBJ2-3, reads EAGVTQFPSHSVIEKGQTVTLRCDPISGHDNLYWYRRVMGKEIKFLLHFVKESKQDESGMPNNRFLAERTGGTYSTLKVQPAELEDSGVYFCASSKRRTSGSSSTDTQYFGPGTRLTVL.

The table lists this clone with a few counts. The rearrangement joins TRBV5-1 to TRBJ2-5; TRBD1 matches at 9 bases. The trim removed 4 bases at V and 3 bases at J, leaving 4 bases unmatched. The CDR3 has 14 amino acids. Germline V lookup: CDR1 SGHRS, CDR2 YFSETQ. The CDR3 sequence is CASSAGQGEETQYF. The DNA for the CDR3 is TGCGCCAGCAGCGCGGGACAGGGCGAAGAGACCCAGTACTTC.

This clone was found a few times. The chain combines TRBV7-2 with TRBJ2-5, with 7 bases fitting TRBD1. Germline V gene lookup returns CDR1 SGHTA and CDR2 FQGNSA. The CDR3 is 15 amino acids. Trimming at V came to 1 base and at J to 0 bases, leaving 2 bases not matched to a gene. CDR3 DNA sequence: TGTGCCAGCAGCTTAGGACAGGGCTACCAAGAGACCCAGTACTTC. Protein sequence: CASSLGQGYQETQYF.

This clone was seen a handful of times. V gene TRBV10-2 combines with J gene TRBJ1-5, with 7 bases that match TRBD1. This CDR3 comprises 13 residues. The J segment lost 5 bases and the V segment lost 3 bases, leaving 1 base of the junction unmatched. Germline CDR1 WSHSY, CDR2 SAAADI. The CDR3 protein is CASSDQGDQPQHF. Written as DNA, the CDR3 is TGCGCCAGCAGTGATCAGGGGGATCAGCCCCAGCATTTT.

Many counts were recorded for this clone. The V gene is TRBV30, the J gene TRBJ2-1; D possibly corresponds to TRBD2 (7 bases). V dropped 5 bases and J dropped 8 bases, with 22 bases sitting between them. Looked up from germline, CDR1 is GTSNPN and CDR2 is SVGIG (reference sequence). This CDR3 comprises 15 residues. The DNA of the CDR3 is TGTGCCTGGGGGGGTCCCCTTCGGGGGGCCGATGAGCAGTTCTTC. This sequence encodes CAWGGPLRGADEQFF.

The chain recombines TRBV18 with TRBJ1-4; the match to TRBD1 covers 10 bases. Germline V gene lookup returns CDR1 KGHSH and CDR2 LQKENI. The V segment lost 0 bases and the J segment 7 bases; nucleotides outside the gene matches: 14. The CDR3 totals 19 residues. The CDR3 bases are TGTGCCAGCTCACCACCAAGGGGACAGGGGACACTGTTGAGTGAAAAACTGTTTTTT. This translates into CASSPPRGQGTLLSEKLFF.

V is TRBV7-2 and J is TRBJ2-1; 7 bases are a match to TRBD2. This CDR3 has 15 residues. From germline, CDR1 is SGHTA and CDR2 FQGNSA. J lost 7 bases, V lost 1 base, and 7 bases had no gene match. The CDR3: CASSLVASGENEQFF. CDR3 in DNA: TGTGCCAGCAGCTTAGTGGCTAGCGGAGAGAATGAGCAGTTCTTC.

This clone occurred a few times. This sequence joins TRBV19 and TRBJ2-7, with 10 nucleotides matching TRBD1. V lost 6 bases to trimming and J lost 6 bases; unmatched junction nucleotides: 11. The CDR3 consists of 15 residues. The germline V gene encodes CDR1 LNHDA and CDR2 SQIVND (reference sequence). The CDR3 nucleotides read TGTGCCAGTAGCCCCGGGACAGGGGCCAGCTTCGAGCAGTACTTC. It encodes CASSPGTGASFEQYF.

This clone was seen a handful of times. The V gene is TRBV19, the J gene TRBJ2-7; 9 bases map to TRBD2. V shed 4 bases and J 3 bases; nucleotides not matched to a gene: 7. The CDR3 covers 15 residues. From germline, CDR1 is LNHDA and CDR2 SQIVND (reference sequence). The CDR3 nucleotides read TGTGCCAGTAGTAGAGGGACTAGCAGGAGCTACGAGCAGTACTTC. Translation: CASSRGTSRSYEQYF.

Many counts were recorded for this clone. The chain joins TRBV30 to TRBJ2-2; 7 nucleotides agree with TRBD1. There are 12 residues in the CDR3. Germline lookup yields CDR1 GTSNPN and CDR2 SVGIG (reference sequence). V was clipped by 7 bases and J by 8 bases; unmatched bases: 7. The CDR3 loop is CALDRPLGELFF. In DNA, the CDR3 is TGTGCCTTGGACAGGCCCCTGGGGGAGCTGTTTTTT.

This clone was counted ten times or more. The gene calls are TRBV19 and TRBJ2-1, with TRBD1 identical over 9 bases. V trimming: 6 bases; J trimming: 2 bases; junction bases outside the gene matches: 8. The CDR3 totals 16 residues. In germline, CDR1 is LNHDA, CDR2 SQIVND (reference sequence). The CDR3 here is CASRLLTGGAYNEQFF. In DNA, the CDR3 is TGTGCCAGTAGGCTACTTACAGGGGGCGCCTACAATGAGCAGTTCTTC.

The V call is TRBV16, the J call TRBJ2-3; 8 bases match TRBD1. V dropped 4 bases and J dropped 4; count of bases not matched to a gene: 4. The V gene's germline CDR1 is KGHSY and CDR2 FQNENV. This CDR3 contains 14 residues. CDR3 in DNA: TGTGCCAGCAGCCCCACGACAGGGGCAGATACGCAGTATTTT. Translation: CASSPTTGADTQYF.

The chain uses TRBV9 and TRBJ2-3; the match to TRBD2 covers 9 bases. From germline, CDR1 is SGDLS and CDR2 YYNGEE. Unmatched junction bases numbered 4, after V lost 2 bases and J lost 0 bases. The CDR3 totals 16 residues. In nucleotides, the CDR3 is TGTGCCAGCAGCGTCGGACTAGCGACTAGCACAGATACGCAGTATTTT. Protein: CASSVGLATSTDTQYF.

This clone has more than one count but fewer than ten. This chain joins TRBV25-1 and TRBJ2-2, with 7 positions matching TRBD2. Germline loops: CDR1 MGHDK, CDR2 SYGVNS. Trimming cost V 3 bases and J 3 bases; bases outside gene matches: 7. The CDR3 is made up of 16 amino acids. The CDR3 bases are TGTGCCAGCAGTGAGGGTGTTGGGAGGGACACCGGGGAGCTGTTTTTT. It encodes CASSEGVGRDTGELFF.

This clone was counted between two and nine times. The rearrangement joins TRBV14 to TRBJ1-2; D remains ambiguous. V dropped 0 bases and J dropped 0 bases, with 8 bases sitting between them. The CDR3 contains 15 residues. Per germline, CDR1 SGHDN and CDR2 FVKESK. CDR3 in amino acids: CASSQDAAANYGYTF. Written as DNA, the CDR3 is TGTGCCAGCAGCCAAGATGCGGCAGCTAACTATGGCTACACCTTC.

The V and J genes are TRBV6-1 and TRBJ2-3, with D uncertain. Trimming removed 6 bases at V and 0 bases at J, with 10 bases between. Germline CDR1 and CDR2: MNHNS and SASEGT. The CDR3 spans 14 residues. The CDR3 is CASRYTSSTDTQYF. Written as DNA, the CDR3 is TGTGCCAGCAGATATACTTCTAGCACAGATACGCAGTATTTT.

The rearrangement joins TRBV5-4 to TRBJ2-1; TRBD2 aligns across 12 bases. V lost 4 bases to trimming and J lost 4 bases; unmatched junction nucleotides: 3. Germline lookup yields CDR1 SGHNT and CDR2 YYREEE (reference sequence). This CDR3 is 15 amino acids long. The DNA of the CDR3 is TGTGCCAGCAGCCAGACTAGCGGGAGTTACAATGAGCAGTTCTTC. Amino acids: CASSQTSGSYNEQFF.